This T cell receptor (beta chain) was recovered during a study of long-term antiretroviral therapy in people with HIV. Study-wide background: Samples collected earliest predate the 2015 immediate-ART recommendation by about a decade.

Survey level was the resolution at which the v3.0 immunoSEQ assay ran. Data came from immunoSEQ multiplex PCR; TCRdb stores just in-frame clones and leaves some out. Among 20,000 to 25,000 clones listed, about 72% were seen once. The V gene's germline CDR1 is SGHNT and CDR2 YYREEE (reference sequence). This CDR3 contains 15 residues. V was pared by 4 bases and J by 7 bases, with 20 bases between. The sample here was unsorted PBMCs, taken about 21 months before starting antiretroviral therapy. The source is a middle-aged woman with HIV. The chain joins TRBV5-4 to TRBJ1-2, with D perhaps matching TRBD1 (6 bases). The CDR3 sequence: CASSRDRILEGGYTF. The CDR3 bases are TGTGCCAGCAGCCGAGACAGGATACTCGAAGGTGGCTACACCTTC. Looking up the rest from reference TRBV5-4 and TRBJ1-2 gives the full variable domain: ETGVTQSPTHLIKTRGQQVTLRCSSQSGHNTVSWYQQALGQGPQFIFQYYREEENGRGNFPPRFSGLQFPNYSSELNVNALELDDSALYLCASSRDRILEGGYTFGSGTRLTVV.